This T cell receptor (beta chain) was profiled in a study of T cell repertoires in cytomegalovirus infection. The overall study: Indications came from public TCR beta signatures; they pointed to CMV infection and to a matching HLA type. Study-wide points: Clonotype analysis showed dominance of the ex vivo response by HLA-C-restricted CMV-specific TCR beta clonotypes.

A note on this clonotype: Its cognate antigen is unknown.

This CDR3 region has 15 residues. Germline V gives CDR1 SGHDT, CDR2 YYEEEE. Trimming took 0 bases from V and 6 from J, leaving 15 bases between them. A single record per CDR3 protein comes from TCRdb applying MiXCR to the reads. The sample gives about 890,000 distinct CDR3 sequences, 31% of which show up once; 13% is in the top ten. This chain joins TRBV5-6 and TRBJ1-1; D is unclear. Source: cultured CD8+ T cells from PBMCs, taken from culture after CMV antigen stimulation. This TCR came from a human donor in good health (CMV status not recorded). Some clones in this sample may be carry-over from other donors' samples. CDR3 amino acids: CASSLDRLAVPEAFF. DNA of the CDR3: TGTGCCAGCAGCTTGGATAGGTTGGCCGTCCCTGAAGCTTTCTTT.